Below, 21 T cell receptor beta chains from the same sample are listed, as sequenced in a study of blood T cell repertoires in COVID-19. Only in-frame clones appear in the TCRdb table, and some are missing; sequencing was by immunoSEQ multiplex PCR. The data show 95,000 to 150,000 clones, roughly four fifths seen once. The sequencing sample was made of peripheral blood. Every receptor here comes from a man aged 30 to 45 with COVID-19, enrolled during active disease.

CDR3 coding DNA: TGTGCCAGCAGTTACTCTTACCCTCAGGGATCGGATGGCTACACCTTC. It encodes CASSYSYPQGSDGYTF. V usage is TRBV6-5 and J usage is TRBJ1-2; a weak D match, TRBD1 (5 bases). Germline V CDR1 and CDR2: MNHEY, SVGAGI. The CDR3 length is 16 residues. V was clipped by 0 bases and J by 6 bases, with 17 bases between them.

This clone was seen more than once but under ten times. V and J are TRBV4-3 and TRBJ1-1; TRBD1 matches at 9 bases. Trimming at V came to 1 base and at J to 5 bases, leaving 5 bases not matched to a gene. The germline V gene encodes CDR1 LGHNA and CDR2 YSLEER. There are 15 residues in the CDR3. This chain's CDR3 is CASSQVGQGWTEAFF. For the CDR3, the DNA is TGCGCCAGCAGCCAAGTGGGACAGGGCTGGACTGAAGCTTTCTTT.

DNA for the CDR3: TGTGCCAGCAGCTCCACAGGGGCCGAAGCTTTCTTT. Its protein is CASSSTGAEAFF. The V and J genes are TRBV11-3 and TRBJ1-1; 7 bases fit TRBD1. Germline V gene lookup returns CDR1 SGHNT and CDR2 YENEEA. The CDR3 runs to 12 residues. Trimming took 4 bases from V and 8 from J; bases not matched to a gene: 4.

J is TRBJ1-1 and V is TRBV4-2, with a possible D match to TRBD1 (5 bases). V shed 1 base and J shed 1 base, with 10 bases lying between them. The CDR3 consists of 15 residues. Germline values: CDR1 LGHNA, CDR2 YNFKEQ. In DNA form, the CDR3 reads TGTGCCAGCAGCCAAGTGACAGAGTCGAACACTGAAGCTTTCTTT. Translated, it gives CASSQVTESNTEAFF.

CDR3 bases: TGTGCCAGCAGCCCGCGACTAGCCCCCCAAGAGACCCAGTACTTC. Encoded protein: CASSPRLAPQETQYF. The chain combines TRBV11-3 with TRBJ2-5; 7 bases align to TRBD2. This CDR3 is 15 amino acids long. Germline V gene data show CDR1 as SGHNT and CDR2 as YENEEA. Germline trimming cut 5 bases from V and 1 base from J; bases unmatched to any gene: 7.

The gene calls are TRBV3-1 (or the pseudogene TRBV3-2) and TRBJ2-3; D unclear. The V gene's germline CDR1 is LGHDT and CDR2 YNNKEL (reference sequence). V was clipped by 4 bases and J by 6 bases, with 14 bases between them. This CDR3 region has 14 residues. CDR3 in amino acids: CASSRAFYRDTQYF. The CDR3 coding sequence is TGTGCCAGCAGCCGAGCCTTCTACCGGGATACGCAGTATTTT.

This clone has just one count. The chain is built from TRBV6-5 and TRBJ1-2; the D is unclear. Between the trimmed V and J ends, which lost 6 bases and 5 bases, there was a span of 10 bases. The CDR3 runs to 12 residues. CDR1 is MNHEY and CDR2 is SVGAGI in the germline V gene. This chain's CDR3 is CASSPYPYGYTF. The CDR3 nucleotides are TGTGCCAGCAGCCCCTACCCTTATGGCTACACCTTC.

This chain links TRBV5-8 with TRBJ2-3, with TRBD2 matching 9 bases. Germline V gives CDR1 SGHTS, CDR2 YDEGEE. V dropped 4 bases and J dropped 11; count of bases not matched to a gene: 17. The CDR3 has 16 amino acids. The DNA for the CDR3 is TGTGCCAGCAGCCCCTCTAGGACTAGCGACGGAGGAAAGCAGTATTTT. This sequence encodes CASSPSRTSDGGKQYF.

The V gene is TRBV25-1, the J gene TRBJ2-7, with a weak D call TRBD2 (6 bases). The length of the CDR3 is 13 residues. Germline CDR1 and CDR2: MGHDK and SYGVNS. Between the trimmed V and J ends, which lost 8 bases and 0 bases, there was a span of 11 bases. The CDR3 protein is CASGTYRSYEQYF. In nucleotides, the CDR3 is TGTGCCAGCGGGACTTACCGCTCCTACGAGCAGTACTTC.

V usage is TRBV2 and J usage is TRBJ2-2, with no clear D. The CDR3 runs 15 residues. Germline V CDR1 and CDR2: SNHLY, FYNNEI. V gave up 4 bases and J gave up 4 bases, with 13 bases separating them. The CDR3 coding sequence is TGTGCCAGCAGTGCAAGGTTGAGGTCCACCGGGGAGCTGTTTTTT. This gives the protein CASSARLRSTGELFF.

The CDR3 is CASSHPRDRLDNSPLHF. The CDR3 DNA reads as TGTGCCAGCAGCCACCCCAGGGATCGTCTTGATAATTCACCCCTCCACTTT. This chain uses TRBV11-2 with TRBJ1-6; possible D gene TRBD1, 5 bases. Germline CDR1 is SGHAT and CDR2 is FQNNGV. The CDR3 is made up of 17 amino acids. The V and J ends lost 5 bases and 5 bases respectively, with 19 bases between them.

The rearrangement links TRBV5-5 to TRBJ1-4; no clear D. Germline CDR1 is SGHKS and CDR2 is YYEKEE (reference sequence). The CDR3 extends over 14 amino acids. With 4 bases removed from V and 5 bases from J, the gap between germline ends came to 12 bases. The CDR3 region is CASSDLRENEKLFF. The CDR3 DNA reads TGTGCCAGCAGCGACCTCCGGGAGAATGAAAAACTGTTTTTT.

In its sample, this clone was seen once. This chain joins TRBV6-5 and TRBJ2-1, with D possibly being TRBD1 (6 bases). V was trimmed by 6 bases and J by 12 bases, leaving 18 bases between them. This CDR3 is built from 13 residues. Per germline, CDR1 MNHEY and CDR2 SVGAGI. CDR3: CASRWAQQGAQFF. CDR3 in DNA: TGTGCCAGCAGGTGGGCCCAACAGGGTGCGCAGTTCTTC.

CDR3 DNA sequence: TGTGCCAGCTCCCGGGACAGGGCTAATTCACCCCTCCACTTT. Amino acids: CASSRDRANSPLHF. The chain uses TRBV28 and TRBJ1-6, with 9 bases fitting TRBD1. The CDR3 extends over 14 amino acids. Losses at the gene ends were 8 bases for V and 6 bases for J; bases not matched to a gene: 5. Germline V CDR1 and CDR2: MDHEN, SYDVKM.

The V gene is TRBV7-9, the J gene TRBJ2-5; 9 positions match TRBD1. Germline assignment: CDR1 SEHNR and CDR2 FQNEAQ (reference sequence). The CDR3 is made up of 16 amino acids. The trim removed 6 bases at V and 1 base at J, leaving 9 bases unmatched. CDR3 bases: TGTGCCAGCAGTTTCGACAGGGGGAAGACCCAAGAGACCCAGTACTTC. Amino acids: CASSFDRGKTQETQYF.

The chain carries TRBV7-9 and TRBJ2-4; 8 bases match TRBD1. In germline, CDR1 is SEHNR, CDR2 FQNEAQ (reference sequence). The CDR3 length is 16 residues. The junction had 7 bases not matched to a gene; V was cut back by 5 bases and J by 1 base. The CDR3 here is CASSDSRGLAKNIQYF. The CDR3 DNA follows: TGTGCCAGCAGCGACAGCAGGGGGCTGGCCAAAAACATTCAGTACTTC.

The genes are TRBV10-3 and TRBJ2-3; 12 positions match TRBD2. CDR1 and CDR2 from the germline V gene are ENHRY and SYGVKD. The CDR3 has 17 amino acids. The V segment lost 0 bases and the J segment 5 bases; nucleotides outside the gene matches: 6. CDR3 in DNA: TGTGCCATCAGTGAGTCTATACTAGCGGGGGGTGGAGATACGCAGTATTTT. Translation: CAISESILAGGGDTQYF.

This clone was seen a handful of times. This chain connects TRBV20-1 to TRBJ2-5, with TRBD2 as a possible D gene (6 bases). The CDR3 is 13 residues long. V was shortened by 3 bases and J by 1 base, with 9 bases between the two germline ends. CDR1 is DFQATT and CDR2 is SNEGSKA in the germline V gene (reference sequence). The CDR3 loop is CSASRRAQETQYF. The CDR3 DNA reads TGCAGTGCTAGTCGGAGGGCCCAAGAGACCCAGTACTTC.

On this clone: Sequence at one end of the junction differs from germline and may be a read error. This chain uses TRBV7-7 with TRBJ2-7; the match to TRBD2 covers 13 bases. The germline gives CDR1 SSHAT, CDR2 FNYEAQ (reference sequence). The length of the CDR3 is 15 residues. This CDR3 reads CASSRGTSGDYEQYF. In DNA, the CDR3 is TGTGCTAGCAGCCGCGGGACTAGCGGGGACTACGAGCAGTACTTC.

The chain recombines TRBV10-3 with TRBJ2-5, with D perhaps TRBD1 (6 bases). This CDR3 comprises 14 residues. The V gene lost 8 bases and the J gene lost 2 bases, with 15 bases spanning the gap. The V gene's germline CDR1 is ENHRY and CDR2 SYGVKD. The DNA of the CDR3 is TGTGCCATCGGATCCCAGGGGAGACAAGAGACCCAGTACTTC. This sequence encodes CAIGSQGRQETQYF.

The chain uses TRBV19 and TRBJ1-5, with unresolved D. The CDR3 sequence is 13 residues long. Trimming left V 3 bases short and J 8 bases short, with 11 bases between. CDR1 and CDR2 from the germline V gene are LNHDA and SQIVND (reference sequence). Here the CDR3 reads CASSIRSGEPQHF. The CDR3 DNA follows: TGTGCCAGTAGTATCCGGTCGGGAGAGCCCCAGCATTTT.